The clone carrying this T cell receptor beta chain turned up a few times. The target antigen is unknown. This record comes from a study of T cell repertoires in cytomegalovirus infection. Background on the study: Evidence of both CMV infection and a matching HLA type came from public TCR beta signatures.

TCRdb passed the reads through MiXCR, listing each CDR3 protein once. The sample includes approximately 190,000 distinct CDR3 sequences, 28% of them seen just once. Regarding the study as a whole: CMV-specific HLA-C-restricted TCR beta clonotypes dominated the ex vivo response.

This CDR3 contains 13 residues. With 3 bases clipped from V and 3 bases from J, the junction kept 4 bases outside the gene matches. Germline CDR1 is SQVTM and CDR2 is ANQGSEA. What was sequenced was PBMCs. This TCR was recovered from a human donor in good health (CMV status not recorded). Some clones in this sample may be carry-over from other donors' samples. The chain has TRBV29-1 and TRBJ2-7; the match to TRBD1 covers 8 bases. This CDR3 reads CSVDTGTGYEQYF. CDR3 sequence (DNA): TGCAGCGTTGATACAGGGACAGGCTACGAGCAGTACTTC.